This is a list of T cell receptor beta chains from one sample in a study of blood T cell repertoires in COVID-19. Clones were read by immunoSEQ multiplex PCR, and TCRdb kept only the in-frame ones, dropping some. The data hold tens of thousands of clones, with around 75% observed a single time. The sequenced material came from peripheral blood. These receptors all come from a man between 65 and 85 years old with acute or convalescent COVID-19. The CDR3 runs from the conserved cysteine through the conserved F or W. A D gene is named only where the DNA matches it firmly. Only part of the rows carry a size: once, few, many, or a class if the clone is expanded.

d_call | cdr3_length | j_call | v_call | clone_size | cdr3_nt | cdr3_aa
. | 13 | TRBJ2-5 | TRBV7-9 | few | TGTGCCAGCAGCTTAGGACTGTTTGGGACCCAGTACTTC | CASSLGLFGTQYF
. | 14 | TRBJ1-1 | TRBV5-1 | . | TGCGCCAGCAGGTTACAGGGCCTGGACACTGAAGCTTTCTTT | CASRLQGLDTEAFF
. | 11 | TRBJ2-7 | TRBV29-1 | few | TGCAGCGTGGGGGAGGATTACGAGCAGTACTTC | CSVGEDYEQYF
. | 14 | TRBJ1-2 | TRBV5-1 | . | TGCGCCAGCAGCGACACCGGGGGGTTAGGCGGCTACACCTTC | CASSDTGGLGGYTF
TRBD1 | 14 | TRBJ2-5 | TRBV7-7 | . | TGTGCTAGCAGCGCCGGGACAGCTCAAGAGACCCAGTACTTC | CASSAGTAQETQYF
TRBD1 | 16 | TRBJ1-2 | TRBV14 | . | TGTGCCAGCAGCCAAGAGGAAGGGGGCCCCGACTATGGCTACACCTTC | CASSQEEGGPDYGYTF
TRBD1 | 14 | TRBJ1-2 | TRBV28 | . | TGTGCCAGCGAACAGGGACAGGGGACGGATGGCTACACCTTC | CASEQGQGTDGYTF
. | 15 | TRBJ2-1 | TRBV13 | . | TGTGCCAGCACCTCTATCGTACCAGGGCGACATGAGCAGTTCTTC | CASTSIVPGRHEQFF
. | 15 | TRBJ2-2 | TRBV18 | . | TGTGCCAGCTCGCCCTATATAACCCCGGAGCCGGAGCTGTTTTTT | CASSPYITPEPELFF
. | 14 | TRBJ2-3 | TRBV3-1/TRBV3-2 | . | TGTGCCAGCAGCCCCTCGAGGTTGAGTGATACGCAGTATTTT | CASSPSRLSDTQYF
. | 16 | TRBJ2-7 | TRBV9 | . | TGTGCCAGCAGCGCCCGATTGGAGGGCTGGGAGAACGAGCAGTACTTC | CASSARLEGWENEQYF
. | 16 | TRBJ1-1 | TRBV19 | few | TGTGCCAGTAGTATCGGGGGAGGTTGGTCGAACACTGAAGCTTTCTTT | CASSIGGGWSNTEAFF
. | 12 | TRBJ1-2 | TRBV28 | . | TGTGCCAGCTTGGCAGGCGGGTATGGCTACACCTTC | CASLAGGYGYTF
. | 15 | TRBJ1-1 | TRBV4-2 | . | TGTGCCAGCAGCCGATGGGCGGGGGAGAACACTGAAGCTTTCTTT | CASSRWAGENTEAFF
. | 11 | TRBJ2-7 | TRBV28 | . | TGTGCCAGCAGCCTTAACTACGAGCAGTACTTC | CASSLNYEQYF
. | 14 | TRBJ1-2 | TRBV24-1 | . | TGTGCCACCAGTGATTCCCCCGACAGTAAGGGCTACACCTTC | CATSDSPDSKGYTF
TRBD1 | 14 | TRBJ1-2 | TRBV24-1 | . | TGTGCCACCAGCGGAAACGACAGGGGCTATGGCTACACCTTC | CATSGNDRGYGYTF
. | 14 | TRBJ2-6 | TRBV19 | . | TGTGCCAGTAGTATAGGGCCTGGGGCCAACGTCCTGACTTTC | CASSIGPGANVLTF
. | 15 | TRBJ2-1 | TRBV11-3 | . | TGTGCCAGCAGCTTAGGCAGGGGTGCTCTCAATGAGCAGTTCTTC | CASSLGRGALNEQFF
. | 15 | TRBJ2-1 | TRBV7-9 | . | TGTGCCAGCAGCCCCAAAAGAGGCGCCTACAATGAGCAGTTCTTC | CASSPKRGAYNEQFF
TRBD1 | 14 | TRBJ1-1 | TRBV11-2 | . | TGTGCCAGCAGCTCCCCGACAGGGTGGACTGAAGCTTTCTTT | CASSSPTGWTEAFF
TRBD1 | 14 | TRBJ1-2 | TRBV6-5 | . | TGTGCCAGCAGAGGGACAGGGGAGTATTTCGGCTACACCTTC | CASRGTGEYFGYTF
TRBD1 | 14 | TRBJ2-5 | TRBV6-2/TRBV6-3 | . | TGTGCCAGCAGTTACGGGACAGGGATGAAGACCCAGTACTTC | CASSYGTGMKTQYF
TRBD1 | 15 | TRBJ2-3 | TRBV6-5 | once | TGTGCCAGCAGCACCCCCGGACAGGGCCCCACTACGCAGTATTTT | CASSTPGQGPTTQYF
. | 14 | TRBJ1-3 | TRBV29-1 | few | TGCAGCGTTGAATATGAGGACTCTGGAAACACCATATATTTT | CSVEYEDSGNTIYF
TRBD1 | 15 | TRBJ1-1 | TRBV18 | . | TGTGCCAGCACGCGACCTGTGACAGGGATCACTGAAGCTTTCTTT | CASTRPVTGITEAFF
TRBD2 | 15 | TRBJ2-2 | TRBV12-5 | . | TGTGCTAGTGGTTTGGGGACTAGCGGAACCGGGGAGCTGTTTTTT | CASGLGTSGTGELFF
. | 15 | TRBJ2-1 | TRBV5-6 | . | TGTGCCAGCAGCATGCGCCGCGTCGCACCTAATGAGCAGTTCTTC | CASSMRRVAPNEQFF
. | 13 | TRBJ2-7 | TRBV7-3 | few | TGTGCCAGCAGCTTAGGTGCGCTGAGCCCGCAGTACTTC | CASSLGALSPQYF
TRBD1 | 14 | TRBJ2-7 | TRBV7-9 | . | TGTGCCAGCAGCCTGGACAGGGCCCCCTACGAGCAGTACTTC | CASSLDRAPYEQYF
. | 16 | TRBJ2-7 | TRBV4-2 | once | TGTGCCAGCAGCCAAGATCACGCGGCCCCCTTTTACGAGCAGTACTTC | CASSQDHAAPFYEQYF
. | 13 | TRBJ2-5 | TRBV15 | . | TGTGCCAGCATGACGGGGAGTAAAGAGACCCAGTACTTC | CASMTGSKETQYF
. | 14 | TRBJ2-7 | TRBV7-9 | . | TGTGCCAGCAGCTTAGAAGGGGCCCGCTACGAGCAGTACTTC | CASSLEGARYEQYF
TRBD1 | 13 | TRBJ1-1 | TRBV4-1 | . | TGCGCCAGCAGCCAACTCGACAGGGGGAAGGCTTTCTTT | CASSQLDRGKAFF
TRBD1 | 15 | TRBJ1-1 | TRBV7-8 | few | TGTGCCAGCAGCCTGCAGGGACAGGGGAACACTGAAGCTTTCTTT | CASSLQGQGNTEAFF
. | 13 | TRBJ1-5 | TRBV29-1 | . | TGCAGCGCTACCCAGGGATTGAATCAGCCCCAGCATTTT | CSATQGLNQPQHF
TRBD2 | 16 | TRBJ2-1 | TRBV11-2 | . | TGTGCCAGCAGCTTAAACTCCGGGACTAGCGTCAATGAGCAGTTCTTC | CASSLNSGTSVNEQFF
. | 15 | TRBJ2-5 | TRBV5-4 | . | TGTGCCAGCAGCTCACGACTGTCACTCCAAGAGACCCAGTACTTC | CASSSRLSLQETQYF
TRBD1 | 15 | TRBJ2-7 | TRBV4-3 | . | TGCGCCAGCAGCCAAGATCACAGGGGGTTTTACGAGCAGTACTTC | CASSQDHRGFYEQYF
. | 14 | TRBJ2-7 | TRBV6-6 | . | TGTGCCAGCAAACCTACGACAGTCTCCTACGAGCAGTACTTC | CASKPTTVSYEQYF
. | 16 | TRBJ2-7 | TRBV9 | . | TGTGCCAGCAGCGTCAGTGGGGCCGCGGCCGTATACGAGCAGTACTTC | CASSVSGAAAVYEQYF
. | 13 | TRBJ2-7 | TRBV2 | . | TGTGCCAGCAGTCGGGACAAAATATACGAGCAGTACTTC | CASSRDKIYEQYF